These 29 T cell receptor beta chains share one sample of origin, sequenced in a study of type 1 regulatory T cells. No antigen has been assigned to these receptors. TCRdb re-analysed the reads in MiXCR, keeping a single row per CDR3 protein. The table shows about 74,000 distinct CDR3 sequences, with 55% to 80% occurring only once. Material: cultured T cells, either the whole culture or a sorted T cell fraction (not recorded which). Subset specified: Tr1-enriched cell product generated in vitro against host alloantigens. The receptor source for this set is a human donor in good health.

The V gene is TRBV12-3 or TRBV12-4, the J gene TRBJ1-2, with D maybe TRBD1 (5 bases). The CDR3 runs to 14 residues. Trimming left V 4 bases short and J 4 bases short, with 13 bases between. CDR3 nucleotides: TGTGCCAGCAGTTCCCTGGGGGATTTCTATGGCTACACCTTC. This encodes CASSSLGDFYGYTF.

This chain links TRBV5-1 with TRBJ2-7; tentative D call: TRBD1 (5 bases). CDR3 length: 14 amino acids. Germline values: CDR1 SGHRS, CDR2 YFSETQ. Deletions cut 3 bases from V and 4 bases from J, with 14 bases between. The CDR3 coding sequence is TGCGCCAGCAGCTGGGGCCCCGCGATGTACGAGCAGTACTTC. It codes for CASSWGPAMYEQYF.

V usage is TRBV7-8 and J usage is TRBJ2-5, with TRBD2 as a possible D gene (5 bases). Germline V gene lookup returns CDR1 SGHVS and CDR2 FQNEAQ. Deletions cut 4 bases from V and 0 bases from J, with 15 bases between. The CDR3 consists of 16 residues. CDR3 residues: CASSSPRGSDQETQYF. CDR3 coding DNA: TGTGCCAGCAGCTCGCCCAGAGGGTCGGACCAAGAGACCCAGTACTTC.

This clonotype was counted a few times. The chain is built from TRBV5-4 and TRBJ2-3; 8 bases match TRBD2. CDR1 and CDR2 from the germline V gene are SGHNT and YYREEE (reference sequence). This CDR3 region has 17 residues. The junction had 14 bases not matched to a gene; V was cut back by 4 bases and J by 4 bases. The CDR3 protein is CASSVGGSGRVADTQYF. CDR3 DNA sequence: TGTGCCAGCAGCGTCGGGGGGAGCGGGAGAGTCGCAGATACGCAGTATTTT.

The J gene is TRBJ2-7, the V gene TRBV3-1; 8 bases are a match to TRBD2. Losses at the gene ends were 6 bases for V and 6 bases for J; bases not matched to a gene: 10. The CDR3 contains 14 residues. From germline, CDR1 is LGHDT and CDR2 YNNKEL (reference sequence). The CDR3 DNA is TGTGCCAGCAGTTCTAAAGCGGGAGAAGGCGAGCAGTACTTC. Amino acid sequence: CASSSKAGEGEQYF.

V usage is TRBV5-5 and J usage is TRBJ1-2, with 7 bases that match TRBD1. The CDR3 is made up of 14 amino acids. The germline gives CDR1 SGHKS, CDR2 YYEKEE (reference sequence). V was clipped by 5 bases and J by 4 bases; unmatched bases: 8. CDR3 residues: CASSLEGQIYGYTF. Written as DNA, the CDR3 is TGTGCCAGCAGTCTCGAGGGACAGATCTATGGCTACACCTTC.

This clonotype was observed a few times. This chain links TRBV5-1 with TRBJ2-2; perhaps TRBD2 as D (7 bases). Germline CDR1 reads SGHRS; CDR2 reads YFSETQ. Trimming took 1 base from V and 6 from J, leaving 10 bases between them. CDR3 length: 14 residues. The CDR3 spells CASSLSGGSGELFF. The CDR3, as DNA: TGCGCCAGCAGCTTGTCGGGGGGCTCCGGGGAGCTGTTTTTT.

This clonotype was seen only a few times. The chain is built from TRBV20-1 and TRBJ2-2; a possible D gene is TRBD2 (6 bases). CDR1 and CDR2 (germline): DFQATT, SNEGSKA (reference sequence). The CDR3 is 14 residues long. The V end lost 5 bases, the J end lost 6 bases, and 16 bases lay between the germline ends. The CDR3, as DNA: TGCAGTGCTTCCCGACTAGGCTCCGCCGGGGAGCTGTTTTTT. Residues: CSASRLGSAGELFF.

Only a few counts were recorded for this clonotype. V gene TRBV7-2 combines with J gene TRBJ2-7; a weak D match, TRBD2 (6 bases). Per the germline V gene, CDR1 is SGHTA and CDR2 is FQGNSA. This CDR3 spans 15 amino acids. V was trimmed by 1 base and J by 2 bases, leaving 12 bases between them. The CDR3 is CASSLEEAGPYEQYF. The CDR3 DNA sequence: TGTGCCAGCAGCTTAGAAGAGGCGGGGCCCTACGAGCAGTACTTC.

The sample holds a few counts of this clonotype. The V gene is TRBV5-1, the J gene TRBJ2-5; D may correspond to TRBD1 or TRBD2 (5 bases each). Germline CDR1 is SGHRS and CDR2 is YFSETQ. Trimming cost V 2 bases and J 2 bases, with 13 bases left between them. This CDR3 has 15 amino acids. In DNA, the CDR3 is TGCGCCAGCAGCTTTATGTTAGAGGGGCAAGAGACCCAGTACTTC. Translation gives CASSFMLEGQETQYF.

V gene TRBV20-1 combines with J gene TRBJ2-7; possibly TRBD2 for D (5 bases). Trimming left V 5 bases short and J 2 bases short, with 16 bases between. This CDR3 has 14 residues. CDR1 and CDR2 from the germline V gene are DFQATT and SNEGSKA (reference sequence). CDR3 protein: CSAGVGSGPYEQYF. For the CDR3, the DNA is TGCAGTGCTGGGGTAGGGAGCGGCCCCTACGAGCAGTACTTC.

The chain employs TRBV12-3 or TRBV12-4 and TRBJ2-4; perhaps D is TRBD1 or TRBD2 (5 bases each). Trimming pared 8 bases from V and 6 bases from J, leaving 17 bases between. The CDR3 covers 14 residues. The CDR3 region is CASHTGQGGNIQYF. The CDR3 DNA reads TGTGCCAGCCATACGGGGCAGGGTGGAAACATTCAGTACTTC.

This sequence joins TRBV10-3 and TRBJ2-5; 11 nucleotides align to TRBD2. The J segment lost 2 bases and the V segment lost 3 bases, leaving 5 bases of the junction unmatched. CDR1 and CDR2 (germline): ENHRY, SYGVKD. There are 16 residues in the CDR3. The CDR3 here is CAISDPTSGAQETQYF. The CDR3 nucleotides read TGTGCCATCAGTGACCCGACTAGCGGGGCTCAAGAGACCCAGTACTTC.

The CDR3 DNA is TGTGCCAGCAGCTTTAGCGGGACTACCCACAATGAGCAGTTCTTC. It specifies CASSFSGTTHNEQFF. The rearrangement joins TRBV9 to TRBJ2-1, with 8 nucleotides matching TRBD2. The trim removed 4 bases at V and 5 bases at J, leaving 8 bases unmatched. CDR3 length: 15 amino acids. Germline values: CDR1 SGDLS, CDR2 YYNGEE.

The V call is TRBV2, the J call TRBJ2-3, with 7 nucleotides matching TRBD2. V shed 0 bases and J 6 bases; nucleotides not matched to a gene: 9. In germline, CDR1 is SNHLY, CDR2 FYNNEI. The CDR3 spans 16 residues. CDR3 bases: TGTGCCAGCAGTGAAGCAAGGACTAGATACGGCGATACGCAGTATTTT. Its protein product is CASSEARTRYGDTQYF.

The genes are TRBV5-6 and TRBJ2-2; tentative D call: TRBD1 (6 bases). This CDR3 region has 17 residues. The germline V and J ends were trimmed by 4 bases and 7 bases, with 23 bases remaining between them. CDR1 is SGHDT and CDR2 is YYEEEE in the germline V gene. The CDR3 region is CASSLDTGYGQDGELFF. For the CDR3, the DNA is TGTGCCAGCAGCCTGGACACAGGGTATGGACAAGACGGGGAGCTGTTTTTT.

This clonotype ranks as medium-sized. The V and J genes are TRBV7-9 and TRBJ2-3; D is unclear. Germline V gene sequence: CDR1 SEHNR, CDR2 FQNEAQ (reference sequence). V shed 9 bases and J shed 0 bases, with 13 bases lying between them. The CDR3 sequence is 14 residues long. The CDR3 reads CASLRDASTDTQYF. CDR3 DNA: TGTGCCAGTTTAAGGGATGCGAGCACAGATACGCAGTATTTT.

This sequence joins TRBV2 and TRBJ2-5, with 9 positions matching TRBD2. This CDR3 region has 14 residues. Germline assignment: CDR1 SNHLY and CDR2 FYNNEI. V was pared by 2 bases and J by 8 bases, with 6 bases of the junction left unmatched. CDR3 coding DNA: TGTGCCAGCAGTGAAATACTAGCGGGCGGCACCCAGTACTTC. It codes for CASSEILAGGTQYF. The full variable domain, completed using reference TRBV2 and TRBJ2-5, is EPEVTQTPSHQVTQMGQEVILRCVPISNHLYFYWYRQILGQKVEFLVSFYNNEISEKSEIFDDQFSVERPDGSNFTLKIRSTKLEDSAMYFCASSEILAGGTQYFGPGTRLLVL.

J is TRBJ1-5 and V is TRBV5-1, with TRBD1 as a possible D gene (5 bases). CDR1 and CDR2 from the germline V gene are SGHRS and YFSETQ. Trimming pared 0 bases from V and 5 bases from J, leaving 12 bases between. The CDR3 consists of 15 residues. The CDR3 DNA is TGCGCCAGCAGCTTGGCGGGGGGAAAGGATCAGCCCCAGCATTTT. Translating gives CASSLAGGKDQPQHF.

The gene calls are TRBV5-8 and TRBJ2-2; 8 bases match TRBD2. Germline CDR1 and CDR2: SGHTS and YDEGEE. V was clipped by 4 bases and J by 3 bases; unmatched bases: 8. There are 16 residues in the CDR3. The CDR3 sequence: CASSRISGSDTGELFF. Written as DNA, the CDR3 is TGTGCCAGCAGCCGCATCAGCGGGAGTGACACCGGGGAGCTGTTTTTT.

This chain uses TRBV7-2 with TRBJ2-3; TRBD2 matches 11 bases. V shed 2 bases, J shed 6 bases, and the junction held 10 bases outside the gene matches. The V gene's germline CDR1 is SGHTA and CDR2 FQGNSA. The CDR3 covers 17 residues. CDR3 bases: TGTGCCAGCAGCTTACGGGGGGCTAGCGGGGGGCTCGATACGCAGTATTTT. It codes for CASSLRGASGGLDTQYF.

The chain carries TRBV28 and TRBJ1-4, with TRBD1 as a possible D gene (5 bases). V lost 7 bases to trimming and J lost 10 bases, with 16 bases between them. Germline V CDR1 and CDR2: MDHEN, SYDVKM. CDR3 size: 13 residues. CDR3 sequence reads: CASNTGAAGKLFF. The CDR3 nucleotides read TGTGCCAGCAACACAGGAGCCGCCGGAAAACTGTTTTTT.

This clonotype was found a few times. V is TRBV10-3 and J is TRBJ1-5; 11 nucleotides align to TRBD1. This CDR3 is built from 16 residues. The trim removed 4 bases at V and 6 bases at J, leaving 8 bases unmatched. The germline V gene has CDR1 ENHRY and CDR2 SYGVKD. The CDR3 reads CAISAGDRGFVQPQHF. CDR3 DNA sequence: TGTGCCATCAGTGCGGGGGACAGGGGGTTTGTTCAGCCCCAGCATTTT.

V gene TRBV5-1 combines with J gene TRBJ2-1, with no clear D. This CDR3 comprises 13 residues. Trimming removed 5 bases at V and 4 bases at J, with 10 bases between. CDR1 is SGHRS, CDR2 YFSETQ, per germline. The CDR3 spells CASRTQPYNEQFF. DNA for the CDR3: TGCGCCAGCAGAACACAGCCATACAATGAGCAGTTCTTC.

The chain has TRBV7-9 and TRBJ2-5; no firm D call. Deletions cut 4 bases from V and 5 bases from J, with 14 bases between. The CDR3 sequence is 14 residues long. CDR1 and CDR2 (germline): SEHNR, FQNEAQ (reference sequence). CDR3 sequence (DNA): TGTGCCAGCAGCTACGTCGCTCGTGGGGAGACCCAGTACTTC. Its translation: CASSYVARGETQYF.

The J gene is TRBJ2-5, the V gene TRBV7-6, with D possibly matching TRBD1 (6 bases). This CDR3 is 15 amino acids long. The germline gives CDR1 SGHVS, CDR2 FNYEAQ. V lost 1 base and J lost 3, with 12 bases in between. The CDR3 bases are TGTGCCAGCAGCTTAGGTGGGGGCGGAAAAGAGACCCAGTACTTC. Translated, it gives CASSLGGGGKETQYF.

V gene TRBV5-1 combines with J gene TRBJ2-5; no definite D call. V lost 0 bases, J lost 0 bases, and 6 bases lay in between. The CDR3 is 14 residues long. Germline V lookup: CDR1 SGHRS, CDR2 YFSETQ. CDR3 bases: TGCGCCAGCAGCTTGGCACGGTACCAAGAGACCCAGTACTTC. Amino acid sequence: CASSLARYQETQYF.

V usage is TRBV5-1 and J usage is TRBJ2-1; TRBD2 matches at 11 bases. The length of the CDR3 is 15 residues. The ends lost 1 base at V and 6 bases at J; junction bases unmatched: 3. Germline CDR1 is SGHRS and CDR2 is YFSETQ. The CDR3 DNA is TGCGCCAGCAGCTTGAAGCTAGCGGGAGGCAATGAGCAGTTCTTC. Translation gives CASSLKLAGGNEQFF.

The V call is TRBV2, the J call TRBJ2-3, with a possible D match to TRBD2 (6 bases). Germline V CDR1 and CDR2: SNHLY, FYNNEI. V lost 6 bases, J lost 2 bases, and 15 bases lay in between. CDR3 length equals 15 residues. DNA for the CDR3: TGTGCCAGCAGATCCGGGACGGACTACACAGATACGCAGTATTTT. Translating gives CASRSGTDYTDTQYF.